This T cell receptor (beta chain) was captured in a study of metastatic and nonmetastatic thyroid tumors. Across the study: The comparison covered peripheral blood and tumor or nodule tissue in malignant and benign thyroid patients.

Study-level results: The study reportedly found significantly higher TCR beta diversity in malignant thyroid tumors than benign nodules, in blood and tumor.

Trimming took 5 bases from V and 6 from J; bases not matched to a gene: 5. The CDR3 is made up of 14 amino acids. Germline V gene lookup returns CDR1 SGHAT and CDR2 FQNNGV. Turning to this clone: Antigen: not known.

No patient received treatment before thyroid surgery. Authors' methods: Using the CDR3 differences seen across clinicopathological groups, the authors built a distant-metastasis classifier for papillary thyroid cancer, which was meant to discriminate distant-metastatic patients. TCRdb reanalyzed the PCR reads with MiXCR. Clone size and V and J calls follow TCRdb, not the original study. The repertoire holds over 35,000 clones, with approximately 12% as singletons. This receptor was obtained from a female donor with papillary thyroid cancer or a benign thyroid nodule (not recorded which). Some clones in this sample may be carry-over from other donors' samples. The sequencing input was blood. This chain joins TRBV11-2 and TRBJ2-7, with 12 bases matching TRBD2. The CDR3 spells CASSRLAGAPEQYF. DNA for the CDR3: TGTGCCAGCAGCAGACTAGCGGGAGCTCCCGAGCAGTACTTC.